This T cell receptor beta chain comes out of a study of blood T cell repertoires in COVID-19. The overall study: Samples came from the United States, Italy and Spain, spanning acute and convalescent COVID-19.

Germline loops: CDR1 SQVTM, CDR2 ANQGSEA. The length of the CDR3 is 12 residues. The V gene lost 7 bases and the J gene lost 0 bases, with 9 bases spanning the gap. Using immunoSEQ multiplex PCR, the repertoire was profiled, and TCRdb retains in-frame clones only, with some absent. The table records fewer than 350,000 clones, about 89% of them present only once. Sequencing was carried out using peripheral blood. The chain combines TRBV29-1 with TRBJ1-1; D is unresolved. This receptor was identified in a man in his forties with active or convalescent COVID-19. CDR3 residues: CSASVMNTEAFF. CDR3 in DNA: TGCAGCGCCTCAGTGATGAACACTGAAGCTTTCTTT.